These 26 T cell receptor beta chains share one sample of origin, sequenced in a study of blood T cell repertoires in COVID-19. TCRdb's copy holds only in-frame clones and misses some; the assay was immunoSEQ multiplex PCR. The data contain about 220,000 clones, roughly 80% of them singletons. The sequencing sample was made of PBMCs or T cells enriched from blood (not recorded which). The source is a woman between 40 and 50 years old with acute COVID-19.

The chain couples TRBV19 to TRBJ2-5; 8 bases are shared with TRBD1. The CDR3 totals 16 residues. The V gene's germline CDR1 is LNHDA and CDR2 SQIVND (reference sequence). The V segment lost 1 base and the J segment 4 bases; nucleotides outside the gene matches: 8. CDR3 sequence: CASSIGGRGRGETQYF. CDR3 DNA sequence: TGTGCCAGTAGTATAGGGGGCAGGGGGCGCGGAGAGACCCAGTACTTC. The entire variable domain, with the rest obtained from reference TRBV19 and TRBJ2-5, is as follows: DGGITQSPKYLFRKEGQNVTLSCEQNLNHDAMYWYRQDPGQGLRLIYYSQIVNDFQKGDIAEGYSVSREKKESFPLTVTSAQKNPTAFYLCASSIGGRGRGETQYFGPGTRLLVL.

This sequence joins TRBV27 and TRBJ2-2; 7 bases match TRBD1. The germline V gene has CDR1 MNHEY and CDR2 SMNVEV (reference sequence). Trimming cost V 6 bases and J 3 bases; bases outside gene matches: 4. This CDR3 contains 14 residues. As DNA, the CDR3 is TGTGCCAGCAGGTGGCAGGGGGACACCGGGGAGCTGTTTTTT. Its protein product is CASRWQGDTGELFF.

V and J are TRBV2 and TRBJ1-5, with 8 bases aligning to TRBD1. Germline V gene sequence: CDR1 SNHLY, CDR2 FYNNEI. The CDR3 contains 14 residues. The ends lost 7 bases at V and 7 bases at J; junction bases unmatched: 9. The CDR3 sequence is CASTATGAGQPQHF. The CDR3 DNA is TGTGCCAGCACCGCGACAGGGGCGGGGCAGCCCCAGCATTTT.

The chain couples TRBV7-3 to TRBJ2-1; a weak D match, TRBD1 (6 bases). Germline CDR1 and CDR2: SGHTA and FQGTGA. This CDR3 spans 14 amino acids. Trimming pared 5 bases from V and 4 bases from J, leaving 12 bases between. This chain's CDR3 is CASSPSGAYNEQFF. As DNA, the CDR3 is TGTGCCAGCAGCCCTTCAGGGGCTTACAATGAGCAGTTCTTC.

This chain links TRBV13 with TRBJ2-1; 12 bases agree with TRBD2. CDR1 is PRHDT, CDR2 FYEKMQ, per germline (reference sequence). Losses at the gene ends were 4 bases for V and 2 bases for J; bases not matched to a gene: 9. There are 18 residues in the CDR3. CDR3 amino acids: CASSSRLTSGGTYNEQFF. DNA for the CDR3: TGTGCCAGCAGCTCCCGTTTGACTAGCGGGGGCACCTACAATGAGCAGTTCTTC.

The chain recombines TRBV5-3 with TRBJ1-1; 7 bases fit TRBD1. TRBV5-3 is assigned to the ORF class and has an uncertain function. The CDR3 runs to 15 residues. V was clipped by 8 bases and J by 3 bases; unmatched bases: 13. The CDR3 DNA reads TGTGCCAGGACAAAGACAGGGAATAGGTACACTGAAGCTTTCTTT. This encodes CARTKTGNRYTEAFF.

The V and J genes are TRBV7-9 and TRBJ2-5, with 8 bases matching TRBD1. This CDR3 has 14 residues. Germline V gene lookup returns CDR1 SEHNR and CDR2 FQNEAQ (reference sequence). Germline trimming cut 5 bases from V and 3 bases from J; bases unmatched to any gene: 5. Here the CDR3 reads CASSPLDREETQYF. DNA of the CDR3: TGTGCCAGCAGCCCCTTGGACAGGGAAGAGACCCAGTACTTC.

V and J are TRBV4-1 and TRBJ1-1, with D maybe TRBD1 (6 bases). CDR1 MGHRA and CDR2 YSYEKL come from the germline V gene. This CDR3 has 19 amino acids. V was clipped by 4 bases and J by 4 bases, with 28 bases between them. The CDR3 DNA is TGCGCCAGCAGCCCGGCTAACACAGGGAATAGAAATGAGGCCACTGAAGCTTTCTTT. This translates into CASSPANTGNRNEATEAFF.

J is TRBJ2-1 and V is TRBV4-2, with 7 bases that match TRBD2. Trimming cost V 1 base and J 7 bases; bases outside gene matches: 13. The CDR3 sequence is 17 residues long. Germline values: CDR1 LGHNA, CDR2 YNFKEQ. CDR3: CASSQGNGGDGWNEQFF. The CDR3 DNA sequence: TGTGCCAGCAGCCAAGGAAATGGGGGGGACGGTTGGAATGAGCAGTTCTTC.

Only a few counts were recorded for this clone. The rearrangement links TRBV7-2 to TRBJ2-3; 7 positions agree with TRBD1. Looked up from germline, CDR1 is SGHTA and CDR2 is FQGNSA. The CDR3 totals 15 residues. The junction had 7 bases not matched to a gene; V was cut back by 5 bases and J by 2 bases. CDR3 amino acids: CASSPQGVNTDTQYF. The CDR3 DNA is TGTGCCAGCAGCCCCCAGGGGGTCAACACAGATACGCAGTATTTT. The whole variable domain, filled in from reference TRBV7-2 and TRBJ2-3, reads GAGVSQSPSNKVTEKGKDVELRCDPISGHTALYWYRQSLGQGLEFLIYFQGNSAPDKSGLPSDRFSAERTGGSVSTLTIQRTQQEDSAVYLCASSPQGVNTDTQYFGPGTRLTVL.

The chain recombines TRBV27 with TRBJ2-5; 8 bases agree with TRBD2. The CDR3 has 12 residues. Germline lookup yields CDR1 MNHEY and CDR2 SMNVEV (reference sequence). V lost 4 bases and J lost 5; bases outside the gene matches: 0. The CDR3 region is CASSSGGETQYF. CDR3 in DNA: TGTGCCAGCAGTTCGGGGGGGGAGACCCAGTACTTC.

V and J are TRBV5-1 and TRBJ2-1, with 7 nucleotides matching TRBD1. J was trimmed by 0 bases and V by 5 bases; bases with no gene match: 8. Germline V gene data show CDR1 as SGHRS and CDR2 as YFSETQ. The CDR3 extends over 16 amino acids. This CDR3 is CASSYLQGVSYNEQFF. CDR3 sequence (DNA): TGCGCCAGCAGTTACCTTCAGGGGGTCTCCTACAATGAGCAGTTCTTC.

CDR3 in amino acids: CAWGQGVEGFSPLHF. The CDR3 coding sequence is TGTGCCTGGGGACAGGGGGTGGAAGGGTTCTCACCCCTCCACTTT. The rearrangement joins TRBV30 to TRBJ1-6, with 10 positions matching TRBD1. Per the germline V gene, CDR1 is GTSNPN and CDR2 is SVGIG (reference sequence). This CDR3 is built from 15 residues. V shed 5 bases, J shed 10 bases, and the junction held 11 bases outside the gene matches. Looking up the rest from reference TRBV30 and TRBJ1-6 gives the full variable domain: SQTIHQWPATLVQPVGSPLSLECTVEGTSNPNLYWYRQAAGRGLQLLFYSVGIGQISSEVPQNLSASRPQDRQFILSSKKLLLSDSGFYLCAWGQGVEGFSPLHFGNGTRLTVT.

The chain joins TRBV30 to TRBJ1-2, with TRBD1 matching over 8 bases. The ends lost 2 bases at V and 4 bases at J; junction bases unmatched: 6. Looked up from germline, CDR1 is GTSNPN and CDR2 is SVGIG (reference sequence). The CDR3 is made up of 14 amino acids. The CDR3 is CAWSTGRGLYGYTF. For the CDR3, the DNA is TGTGCCTGGAGTACGGGCAGGGGGCTCTATGGCTACACCTTC.

This chain uses TRBV11-2 with TRBJ2-2, with a weak D call TRBD2 (6 bases). Trimming stripped 1 base from V and 4 bases from J, with 13 bases between. The CDR3 sequence is 16 residues long. Germline CDR1 SGHAT, CDR2 FQNNGV. The CDR3 coding sequence is TGTGCCAGCAGCTTAGGCTCGGGGCGGGGCACCGGGGAGCTGTTTTTT. This sequence encodes CASSLGSGRGTGELFF.

The V gene is TRBV5-1, the J gene TRBJ2-7, with 8 bases that match TRBD2. The V gene end was trimmed by 6 bases and the J gene end by 6 bases; junction bases not matched to a gene: 11. This CDR3 comprises 14 residues. Per germline, CDR1 SGHRS and CDR2 YFSETQ. As DNA, the CDR3 is TGCGCCAGCACCAAATCGGGACTAGTTTCCGAGCAGTACTTC. It codes for CASTKSGLVSEQYF.

This chain links TRBV19 with TRBJ2-2; 13 bases align to TRBD2. The V and J ends lost 4 bases and 6 bases, in that order; junction bases with no gene match: 8. CDR3 length: 17 amino acids. The germline CDR1 and CDR2 sequences are LNHDA and SQIVND (reference sequence). CDR3: CASSTWTSGGWAGELFF. DNA for the CDR3: TGTGCCAGTAGTACCTGGACTAGCGGGGGATGGGCCGGGGAGCTGTTTTTT.

The genes are TRBV6-6 and TRBJ2-3; 10 bases are shared with TRBD2. Germline assignment: CDR1 MNHNY and CDR2 SVGAGI (reference sequence). V shed 5 bases, J shed 3 bases, and the junction held 11 bases outside the gene matches. The CDR3 has 17 residues. CDR3 residues: CASSREGLARSTDTQYF. CDR3 DNA sequence: TGTGCCAGCAGTCGCGAGGGACTAGCGAGATCTACAGATACGCAGTATTTT.

The genes are TRBV28 and TRBJ1-1, with a weak D call TRBD1 (5 bases). The V gene lost 2 bases and the J gene lost 6 bases, with 13 bases spanning the gap. The germline V gene has CDR1 MDHEN and CDR2 SYDVKM. The CDR3 is 14 residues long. This CDR3 reads CASSLVQGGSEAFF. CDR3 DNA: TGTGCCAGCAGTTTAGTCCAGGGAGGCTCTGAAGCTTTCTTT.

The rearrangement joins TRBV28 to TRBJ1-2; D is perhaps TRBD1 (5 bases). The V gene lost 4 bases and the J gene lost 0 bases, with 15 bases spanning the gap. The length of the CDR3 is 16 residues. Germline CDR1 is MDHEN and CDR2 is SYDVKM. The CDR3 DNA is TGTGCCAGCAGTTCCGACCGACAGTTAGCTAACTATGGCTACACCTTC. It specifies CASSSDRQLANYGYTF.

This rearrangement joins TRBV27 to TRBJ2-5; D might be TRBD1 (5 bases). There are 13 residues in the CDR3. In germline, CDR1 is MNHEY, CDR2 SMNVEV (reference sequence). Trimming removed 6 bases from V and 1 base from J, with 9 bases in between. This CDR3 is CASSHDSQETQYF. The DNA of the CDR3 is TGTGCCAGCAGCCATGACAGCCAAGAGACCCAGTACTTC.

This clone has only one observation. This sequence joins TRBV6-5 and TRBJ2-5; perhaps TRBD1 as D (6 bases). Germline V CDR1 and CDR2: MNHEY, SVGAGI. The CDR3 is 13 amino acids. Trimming shortened V by 5 bases and J by 3 bases, and 10 bases separated the two germline ends. CDR3 sequence: CASSPRGKETQYF. CDR3 DNA: TGTGCCAGCAGTCCCAGGGGTAAAGAGACCCAGTACTTC.

J is TRBJ2-1 and V is TRBV29-1; D not resolved. CDR1 is SQVTM and CDR2 is ANQGSEA in the germline V gene. Trimming took 8 bases from V and 7 from J, leaving 3 bases between them. This CDR3 has 8 amino acids. The CDR3 here is CSPNEQFF. As DNA, the CDR3 is TGCAGCCCGAATGAGCAGTTCTTC.

The gene calls are TRBV28 and TRBJ2-2, with TRBD2 matching over 9 bases. The V gene end was trimmed by 6 bases and the J gene end by 5 bases; junction bases not matched to a gene: 7. The CDR3 is 15 residues long. Germline V lookup: CDR1 MDHEN, CDR2 SYDVKM. CDR3 DNA: TGTGCCAGCAGCTTAGCGGGAGCTCGTACCGGGGAGCTGTTTTTT. This codes for CASSLAGARTGELFF.

This clone was detected once. This chain links TRBV10-2 with TRBJ2-5; 8 nucleotides match TRBD1. The CDR3 loop spans 14 amino acids. V was clipped by 5 bases and J by 5 bases; unmatched bases: 7. Germline CDR1 reads WSHSY; CDR2 reads SAAADI. CDR3 in DNA: TGCGCCAGCAGTTGGACAGGGACTGGCGAGACCCAGTACTTC. Protein: CASSWTGTGETQYF.

The chain couples TRBV30 to TRBJ2-2, with TRBD1 matching over 7 bases. This CDR3 is built from 16 residues. CDR1 and CDR2 (germline): GTSNPN, SVGIG (reference sequence). The trim removed 2 bases at V and 3 bases at J, leaving 9 bases unmatched. The CDR3 DNA sequence: TGTGCCTGGAGTCCCGGGTCAGGGGGTTACACCGGGGAGCTGTTTTTT. Residues: CAWSPGSGGYTGELFF.